The 22 T cell receptor beta chains below all came from one sample that was sequenced in a study of T-cell reconstitution after alpha-beta-depleted transplantation in children. Unique molecular identifiers tagged the TCRbeta library. TCRdb independently ran MiXCR on the PCR reads; one entry per CDR3 protein. The sample contains roughly 500,000 distinct CDR3 sequences, roughly a tenth of which appear only once. The source was PBMCs, collected before TCRalphabeta/CD19-depleted stem cell transplant. These receptors were collected from a child aged 2 to 10 with inherited bone marrow failure, due to receive a stem cell transplant.

This clonotype was detected a few times. CDR3 in amino acids: CASSQVVAGVKNEQFF. Written as DNA, the CDR3 is TGCGCCAGCAGCCAAGTGGTAGCGGGAGTGAAGAATGAGCAGTTCTTC. This chain uses TRBV4-3 with TRBJ2-1; 9 nucleotides match TRBD2. This CDR3 comprises 16 residues. Trimming removed 1 base from V and 7 bases from J; junction bases left unmatched: 8. The germline V gene encodes CDR1 LGHNA and CDR2 YSLEER.

This clonotype was counted at least ten times. This chain connects TRBV20-1 to TRBJ1-2; D is unresolved. The germline V gene has CDR1 DFQATT and CDR2 SNEGSKA (reference sequence). V was clipped by 6 bases and J by 0 bases, with 8 bases between them. This CDR3 is built from 12 residues. CDR3 amino acids: CSASTPNYGYTF. In DNA form, the CDR3 reads TGCAGTGCCTCGACACCTAACTATGGCTACACCTTC.

The chain is built from TRBV4-3 and TRBJ2-2, with 8 bases matching TRBD1. The CDR3 is 19 residues long. V lost 0 bases and J lost 5; bases outside the gene matches: 14. Germline V gene lookup returns CDR1 LGHNA and CDR2 YSLEER. DNA of the CDR3: TGCGCCAGCAGCCAAGACCTATACTTACCCGGGACAGGTACCGGGGAGCTGTTTTTT. Translating it yields CASSQDLYLPGTGTGELFF.

V is TRBV4-3 and J is TRBJ2-5, with D perhaps given as TRBD1 or TRBD2 (5 bases each). Germline V lookup: CDR1 LGHNA, CDR2 YSLEER. V lost 0 bases to trimming and J lost 4 bases, with 15 bases between them. The CDR3 consists of 16 residues. CDR3 sequence: CASSQDPHPGRETQYF. In DNA, the CDR3 is TGCGCCAGCAGCCAAGATCCCCACCCGGGGCGAGAGACCCAGTACTTC.

Worth noting for this clonotype: Just one base apart from a much larger clone, this may be a read error. This chain joins TRBV28 and TRBJ2-1; 16 nucleotides line up with TRBD2. Unmatched junction bases numbered 4, after V lost 8 bases and J lost 6 bases. This CDR3 has 15 amino acids. Germline assignment: CDR1 MDHEN and CDR2 SYDVKM. Here the CDR3 reads CASAGLAGGRNEQFF. Written as DNA, the CDR3 is TGTGCCAGCGCGGGACTAGCGGGAGGGCGCAATGAGCAGTTCTTC.

This clonotype has a count of ten or more. The chain joins TRBV20-1 to TRBJ2-3; TRBD1 matches at 9 bases. Unmatched junction bases numbered 10, after V lost 7 bases and J lost 2 bases. CDR3 size: 15 residues. Germline V gene lookup returns CDR1 DFQATT and CDR2 SNEGSKA (reference sequence). CDR3 protein: CSVPGTGSITDTQYF. In nucleotides, the CDR3 is TGCAGTGTTCCCGGGACAGGGAGTATCACAGATACGCAGTATTTT.

This clonotype was observed many times. The chain carries TRBV20-1 and TRBJ2-1, with 12 bases fitting TRBD2. This CDR3 contains 16 residues. The germline V gene encodes CDR1 DFQATT and CDR2 SNEGSKA (reference sequence). Trimming at V came to 7 bases and at J to 1 base, leaving 8 bases not matched to a gene. DNA for the CDR3: TGCAGTGTCGGACTAGCGGGGAGTGGGTCCTACAATGAGCAGTTCTTC. It encodes CSVGLAGSGSYNEQFF.

The sample holds many counts of this clonotype. This chain links TRBV4-1 with TRBJ2-1; possible D gene TRBD1, 5 bases. Germline V gene data show CDR1 as MGHRA and CDR2 as YSYEKL. The CDR3 has 14 amino acids. V was cut by 0 bases and J by 8 bases, with 11 bases left in between. The CDR3 DNA sequence: TGCGCCAGCAGCCAAGATAGCAGGGCCGATGAGCAGTTCTTC. Protein sequence: CASSQDSRADEQFF.

This clonotype appeared many times. J is TRBJ2-7 and V is TRBV5-1; the D gene is possibly TRBD1 (6 bases). The CDR3 totals 15 residues. The germline V and J ends were trimmed by 1 base and 2 bases, with 13 bases remaining between them. In germline, CDR1 is SGHRS, CDR2 YFSETQ. CDR3 region: CASSLLSGETYEQYF. The CDR3 region has the DNA TGCGCCAGCAGCTTGTTGTCAGGGGAAACCTACGAGCAGTACTTC.

The table lists this clonotype with many counts. The chain uses TRBV3-1 and TRBJ2-7, with 9 bases aligning to TRBD1. CDR3 length equals 15 residues. V lost 2 bases to trimming and J lost 4 bases; unmatched junction nucleotides: 6. Germline CDR1 LGHDT, CDR2 YNNKEL (reference sequence). The CDR3 DNA sequence: TGTGCCAGCAGCCAAAGGAGACAGGGGGTTTACGAGCAGTACTTC. It yields the protein CASSQRRQGVYEQYF.

The chain carries TRBV7-6 and TRBJ2-7, with 10 bases that match TRBD2. With 5 bases clipped from V and 0 bases from J, the junction kept 7 bases outside the gene matches. This CDR3 spans 16 amino acids. The germline CDR1 and CDR2 sequences are SGHVS and FNYEAQ. CDR3 in amino acids: CASSLRTSGFSYEQYF. The CDR3 DNA is TGTGCCAGCAGCCTCCGGACTAGCGGTTTCTCCTACGAGCAGTACTTC. The full variable domain, in which reference TRBV7-6 and TRBJ2-7 provide the parts outside the CDR3, is GAGVSQSPRYKVTKRGQDVALRCDPISGHVSLYWYRQALGQGPEFLTYFNYEAQQDKSGLPNDRFSAERPEGSISTLTIQRTEQRDSAMYRCASSLRTSGFSYEQYFGPGTRLTVT.

This clonotype was counted many times. V gene TRBV28 combines with J gene TRBJ2-7; D is undetermined. This CDR3 comprises 15 residues. Germline V gives CDR1 MDHEN, CDR2 SYDVKM. V was clipped by 5 bases and J by 9 bases, with 23 bases between them. The DNA for the CDR3 is TGTGCCAGCAGTGAGACCAGGCTGGCCCCGTATGGGCAGTACTTC. Its translation is CASSETRLAPYGQYF.

This clonotype was detected only a few times. The chain carries TRBV12-3 or TRBV12-4 and TRBJ2-7; 9 nucleotides align to TRBD1. Trimming took 2 bases from V and 2 from J; bases not matched to a gene: 4. This CDR3 is built from 15 residues. The CDR3 loop is CASSLRDRVAYEQYF. The CDR3 nucleotides read TGTGCCAGCAGTTTACGGGACAGGGTAGCCTACGAGCAGTACTTC.

This clonotype was detected a few times. The chain links TRBV24-1 to TRBJ2-1, with TRBD2 identical over 9 bases. Germline CDR1 is KGHDR and CDR2 is SFDVKD. J gave up 5 bases and V 4 bases, and 8 bases lay outside the gene matches. The CDR3 has 16 amino acids. The CDR3 DNA follows: TGTGCCACCAGTGAGCTCTCTAGCGGGGTTAACAATGAGCAGTTCTTC. It yields the protein CATSELSSGVNNEQFF.

Many counts were recorded for this clonotype. The chain recombines TRBV12-3 or TRBV12-4 with TRBJ1-5, with 8 bases matching TRBD1. This CDR3 is 18 amino acids long. The J segment lost 4 bases and the V segment lost 5 bases, leaving 16 bases of the junction unmatched. CDR3 nucleotide sequence: TGTGCCAGCAGTCCCCCCCCCCACGGGACAGGATTGAATCAGCCCCAGCATTTT. Translated: CASSPPPHGTGLNQPQHF.

This clonotype was seen at least ten times. The chain couples TRBV25-1 to TRBJ1-4; D is undetermined. V shed 1 base and J shed 5 bases, with 11 bases lying between them. This CDR3 is built from 15 residues. Per germline, CDR1 MGHDK and CDR2 SYGVNS. CDR3 coding DNA: TGTGCCAGCAGTGAATTTCGGGAAAGGAATGAAAAACTGTTTTTT. Protein product: CASSEFRERNEKLFF.

This clonotype was recorded at least ten times. The rearrangement joins TRBV4-3 to TRBJ2-7; 10 nucleotides line up with TRBD1. CDR1 is LGHNA and CDR2 is YSLEER in the germline V gene. V lost 1 base and J lost 3; bases outside the gene matches: 3. CDR3 length: 15 amino acids. The CDR3 loop is CASSQGTGGSYEQYF. CDR3 DNA: TGCGCCAGCAGCCAAGGGACAGGGGGAAGCTACGAGCAGTACTTC.

V and J are TRBV20-1 and TRBJ2-5; no clear D. V dropped 5 bases and J dropped 5 bases, with 6 bases sitting between them. Germline V gene lookup returns CDR1 DFQATT and CDR2 SNEGSKA (reference sequence). CDR3 length equals 10 residues. The CDR3 here is CSAPRETQYF. The CDR3 region has the DNA TGCAGTGCTCCGCGGGAGACCCAGTACTTC.

At least ten counts were recorded for this clonotype. The V gene is TRBV7-9, the J gene TRBJ2-3; TRBD1 matches 7 bases. Germline CDR1 SEHNR, CDR2 FQNEAQ (reference sequence). Losses at the gene ends were 5 bases for V and 1 base for J; bases not matched to a gene: 6. The CDR3 is made up of 15 amino acids. DNA for the CDR3: TGTGCCAGCAGCCTCCGGGACAGAGGCACAGATACGCAGTATTTT. As protein: CASSLRDRGTDTQYF.

This clonotype was counted many times. The CDR3 sequence is CASSPRTGLDGELFF. The CDR3 coding sequence is TGTGCCAGCAGCCCTAGGACAGGGTTGGACGGGGAGCTGTTTTTT. The genes are TRBV12-3 or TRBV12-4 and TRBJ2-2; 8 positions agree with TRBD1. CDR3 length: 15 amino acids. V lost 6 bases to trimming and J lost 7 bases; unmatched junction nucleotides: 10.

This clonotype was observed many times. This rearrangement joins TRBV5-1 to TRBJ2-5; D tentatively reads TRBD1 or TRBD2 (6 bases each). This CDR3 is 14 amino acids long. V was cut by 4 bases and J by 2 bases, with 12 bases left in between. CDR1 SGHRS and CDR2 YFSETQ come from the germline V gene. CDR3 sequence (DNA): TGCGCCAGCAGCAGGGGGGACACGCAAGAGACCCAGTACTTC. Encoded protein: CASSRGDTQETQYF.

This clonotype was counted many times. The genes are TRBV20-1 and TRBJ2-3; 8 nucleotides line up with TRBD2. Looked up from germline, CDR1 is DFQATT and CDR2 is SNEGSKA (reference sequence). Trimming cost V 4 bases and J 0 bases; bases outside gene matches: 0. This CDR3 region has 13 residues. The CDR3 bases are TGCAGTGCTACTAGCGGGAGCACAGATACGCAGTATTTT. As protein: CSATSGSTDTQYF.